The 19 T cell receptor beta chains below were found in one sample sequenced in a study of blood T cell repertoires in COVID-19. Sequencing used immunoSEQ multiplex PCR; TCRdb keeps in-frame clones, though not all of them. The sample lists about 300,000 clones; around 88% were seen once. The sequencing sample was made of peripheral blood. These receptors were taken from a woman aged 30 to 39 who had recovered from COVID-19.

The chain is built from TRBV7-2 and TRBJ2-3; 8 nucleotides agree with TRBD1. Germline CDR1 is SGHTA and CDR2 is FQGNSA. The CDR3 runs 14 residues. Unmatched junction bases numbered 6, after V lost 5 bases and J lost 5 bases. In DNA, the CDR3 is TGTGCCAGCAGCCTAAGGACAGGGCAAGATACGCAGTATTTT. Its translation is CASSLRTGQDTQYF.

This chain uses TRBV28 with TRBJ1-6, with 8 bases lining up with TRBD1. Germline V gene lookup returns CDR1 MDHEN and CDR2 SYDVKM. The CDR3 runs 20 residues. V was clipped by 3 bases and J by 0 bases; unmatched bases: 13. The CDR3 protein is CASSLAGAGGASSYNSPLHF. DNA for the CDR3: TGTGCCAGCAGTTTGGCGGGCGCAGGGGGCGCAAGCTCCTATAATTCACCCCTCCACTTT.

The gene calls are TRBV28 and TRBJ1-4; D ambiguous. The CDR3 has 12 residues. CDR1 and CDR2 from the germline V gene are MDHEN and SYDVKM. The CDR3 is CAVGGYYEKLFF. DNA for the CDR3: TGTGCTGTTGGCGGGTATTATGAAAAACTGTTTTTT.

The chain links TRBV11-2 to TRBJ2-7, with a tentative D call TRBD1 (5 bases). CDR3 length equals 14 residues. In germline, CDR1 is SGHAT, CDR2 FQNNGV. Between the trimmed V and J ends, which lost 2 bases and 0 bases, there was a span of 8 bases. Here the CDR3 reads CASSLQGGSYEQYF. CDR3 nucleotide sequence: TGTGCCAGCAGCTTACAGGGTGGCTCCTACGAGCAGTACTTC.

The CDR3 protein is CASSTVAGGYQETQYF. Here the CDR3 DNA reads TGTGCCAGCAGTACCGTAGCGGGGGGGTACCAAGAGACCCAGTACTTC. The chain couples TRBV2 to TRBJ2-5, with 11 bases fitting TRBD2. J lost 0 bases, V lost 5 bases, and 5 bases had no gene match. The CDR3 is 16 residues long. The V gene's germline CDR1 is SNHLY and CDR2 FYNNEI.

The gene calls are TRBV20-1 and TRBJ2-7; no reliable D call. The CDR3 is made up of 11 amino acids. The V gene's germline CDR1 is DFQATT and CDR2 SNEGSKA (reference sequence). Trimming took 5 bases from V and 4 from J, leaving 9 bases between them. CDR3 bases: TGCAGTGCTCTTAGACTGTACGAGCAGTACTTC. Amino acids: CSALRLYEQYF.

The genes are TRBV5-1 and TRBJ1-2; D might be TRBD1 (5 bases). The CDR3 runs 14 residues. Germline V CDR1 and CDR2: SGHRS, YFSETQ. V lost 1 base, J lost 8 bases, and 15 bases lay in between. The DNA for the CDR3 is TGCGCCAGCAGCTTGAAAGGGGTTCTGGGCGGCTACACCTTC. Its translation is CASSLKGVLGGYTF. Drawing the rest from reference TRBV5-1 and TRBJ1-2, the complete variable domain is KAGVTQTPRYLIKTRGQQVTLSCSPISGHRSVSWYQQTPGQGLQFLFEYFSETQRNKGNFPGRFSGRQFSNSRSEMNVSTLELGDSALYLCASSLKGVLGGYTFGSGTRLTVV.

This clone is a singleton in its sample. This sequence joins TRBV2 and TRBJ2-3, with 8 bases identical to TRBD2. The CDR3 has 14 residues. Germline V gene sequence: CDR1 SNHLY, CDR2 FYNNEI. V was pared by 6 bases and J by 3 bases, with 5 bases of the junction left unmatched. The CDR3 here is CASSIGTRTDTQYF. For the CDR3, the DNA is TGTGCCAGCAGCATCGGGACTAGGACAGATACGCAGTATTTT.

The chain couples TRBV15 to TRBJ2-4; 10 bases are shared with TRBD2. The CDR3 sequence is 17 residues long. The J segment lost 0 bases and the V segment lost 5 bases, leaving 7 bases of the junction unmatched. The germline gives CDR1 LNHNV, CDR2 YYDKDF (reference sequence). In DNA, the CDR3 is TGTGCCACCAGCTCGGGACTAGCGTACCTAGCCAAAAACATTCAGTACTTC. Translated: CATSSGLAYLAKNIQYF.

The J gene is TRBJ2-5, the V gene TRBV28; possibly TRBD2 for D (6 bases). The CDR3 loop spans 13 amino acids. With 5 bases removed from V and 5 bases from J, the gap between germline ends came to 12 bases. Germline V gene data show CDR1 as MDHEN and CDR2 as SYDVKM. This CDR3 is CASSPVEGETQYF. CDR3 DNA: TGTGCCAGCAGTCCGGTGGAGGGGGAGACCCAGTACTTC.

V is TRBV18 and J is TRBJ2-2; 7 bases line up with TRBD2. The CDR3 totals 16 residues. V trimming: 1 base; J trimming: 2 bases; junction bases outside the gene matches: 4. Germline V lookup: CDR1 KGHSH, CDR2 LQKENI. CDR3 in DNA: TGTGCCAGCTCACCACTGGCGGGGGATAACACCGGGGAGCTGTTTTTT. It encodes CASSPLAGDNTGELFF. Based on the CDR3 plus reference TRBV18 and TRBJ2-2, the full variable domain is NAGVMQNPRHLVRRRGQEARLRCSPMKGHSHVYWYRQLPEEGLKFMVYLQKENIIDESGMPKERFSAEFPKEGPSILRIQQVVRGDSAAYFCASSPLAGDNTGELFFGEGSRLTVL.

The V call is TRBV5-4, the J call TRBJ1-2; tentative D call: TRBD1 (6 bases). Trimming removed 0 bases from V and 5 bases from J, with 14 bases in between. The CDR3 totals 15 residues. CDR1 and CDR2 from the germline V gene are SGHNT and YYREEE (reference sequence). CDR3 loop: CASSLGGQQVYGYTF. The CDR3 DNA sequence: TGTGCCAGCAGCTTGGGGGGACAACAGGTTTATGGCTACACCTTC.

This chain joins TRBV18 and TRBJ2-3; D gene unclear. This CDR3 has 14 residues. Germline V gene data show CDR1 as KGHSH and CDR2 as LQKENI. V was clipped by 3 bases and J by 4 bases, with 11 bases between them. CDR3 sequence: CASSPYNVADTQYF. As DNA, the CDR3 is TGTGCCAGCTCACCTTACAACGTCGCAGATACGCAGTATTTT.

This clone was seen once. The CDR3 is CASSFPGLAGDRSSYNEQFF. The DNA for the CDR3 is TGTGCCAGCAGTTTCCCGGGACTAGCGGGGGACCGGAGCTCCTACAATGAGCAGTTCTTC. The gene calls are TRBV6-2 or TRBV6-3 and TRBJ2-1; 14 nucleotides align to TRBD2. CDR1 and CDR2 (germline): MNHEY, SVGEGT. This CDR3 is 20 amino acids long. V was clipped by 4 bases and J by 0 bases; unmatched bases: 11.

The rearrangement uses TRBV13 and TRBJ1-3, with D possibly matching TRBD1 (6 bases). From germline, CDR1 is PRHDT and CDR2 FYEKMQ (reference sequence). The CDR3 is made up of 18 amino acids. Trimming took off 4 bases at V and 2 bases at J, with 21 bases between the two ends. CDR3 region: CASSSHRGGGKTGNTIYF. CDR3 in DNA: TGTGCCAGCAGCTCCCACCGAGGGGGGGGCAAGACTGGAAACACCATATATTTT.

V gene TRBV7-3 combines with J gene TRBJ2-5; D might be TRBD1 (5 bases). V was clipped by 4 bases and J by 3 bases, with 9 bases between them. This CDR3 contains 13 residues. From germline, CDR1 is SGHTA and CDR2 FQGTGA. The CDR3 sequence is CASSSDREETQYF. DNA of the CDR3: TGTGCCAGCAGCTCTGACAGAGAAGAGACCCAGTACTTC.

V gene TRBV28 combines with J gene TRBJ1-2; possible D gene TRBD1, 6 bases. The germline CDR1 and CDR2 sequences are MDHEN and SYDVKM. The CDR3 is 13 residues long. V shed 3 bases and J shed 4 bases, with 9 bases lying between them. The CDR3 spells CASSLDSSYGYTF. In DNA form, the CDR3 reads TGTGCCAGCAGTTTGGACAGTTCCTATGGCTACACCTTC.

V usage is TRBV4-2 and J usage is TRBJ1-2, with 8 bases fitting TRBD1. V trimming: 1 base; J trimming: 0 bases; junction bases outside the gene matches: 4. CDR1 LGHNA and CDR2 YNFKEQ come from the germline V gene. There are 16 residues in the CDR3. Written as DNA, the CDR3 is TGTGCCAGCAGCCAAGGCGCAGGGGGCTCTAACTATGGCTACACCTTC. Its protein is CASSQGAGGSNYGYTF.

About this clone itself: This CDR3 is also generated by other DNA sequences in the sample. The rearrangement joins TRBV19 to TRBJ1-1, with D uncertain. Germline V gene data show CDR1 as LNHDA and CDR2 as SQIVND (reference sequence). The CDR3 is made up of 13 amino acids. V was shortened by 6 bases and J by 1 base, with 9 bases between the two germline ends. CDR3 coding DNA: TGTGCCAGTAGCGGACGGGGGAACACTGAAGCTTTCTTT. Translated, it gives CASSGRGNTEAFF. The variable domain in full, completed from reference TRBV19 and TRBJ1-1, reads DGGITQSPKYLFRKEGQNVTLSCEQNLNHDAMYWYRQDPGQGLRLIYYSQIVNDFQKGDIAEGYSVSREKKESFPLTVTSAQKNPTAFYLCASSGRGNTEAFFGQGTRLTVV.